This TCR beta chain was sequenced for a study of shared clonotypes between healthy human individuals. Study-wide results and limits: Blood alone was sampled, and tissue repertoires likely differ.

In the case of this clone: The antigen remains unidentified. The sample has other DNA sequences that encode this CDR3 too.

Libraries were prepared by immunoSEQ multiplex PCR; TCRdb keeps only in-frame clonotypes and omits some of them. The sample holds 450,000 to 500,000 clones; around three quarters are singletons and the top ten take around 12%. V was clipped by 6 bases and J by 1 base, with 10 bases between them. The CDR3 consists of 14 residues. Germline-derived CDR1 and CDR2 are MDHEN and SYDVKM. The receptor was derived from a woman in her 40s in good health. Some clones in this sample may be carry-over from other donors' samples. V usage is TRBV28 and J usage is TRBJ1-5; D is undetermined. The sequencing input was PBMCs. This CDR3 reads CASSLDPSNQPQHF. DNA of the CDR3: TGTGCCAGCAGCCTCGATCCGAGCAATCAGCCCCAGCATTTT.